A single sample gave rise to the 20 T cell receptor beta chains below, sequenced in a study of neurological immune-mediated disorders. TCRdb passed the 5' RACE reads through MiXCR, listing each CDR3 protein once. The sample lists roughly 39,000 distinct CDR3 sequences, 7% to 8.5% occurring once. The sequencing sample was made of CD4+ T cells from blood. The receptors were gathered from a man in his fifties or sixties in good health.

Many counts were recorded for this clonotype. CDR3: CASRRQGAYNSPLHF. The CDR3 nucleotides are TGTGCCAGCAGGAGACAGGGTGCCTATAATTCACCCCTCCACTTT. V gene TRBV7-2 combines with J gene TRBJ1-6, with 7 bases matching TRBD1. The CDR3 covers 15 residues. With 6 bases clipped from V and 2 bases from J, the junction kept 4 bases outside the gene matches. Germline CDR1 reads SGHTA; CDR2 reads FQGNSA. Looking up the rest from reference TRBV7-2 and TRBJ1-6 gives the full variable domain: GAGVSQSPSNKVTEKGKDVELRCDPISGHTALYWYRQSLGQGLEFLIYFQGNSAPDKSGLPSDRFSAERTGGSVSTLTIQRTQQEDSAVYLCASRRQGAYNSPLHFGNGTRLTVT.

This clonotype showed up many times. This chain links TRBV18 with TRBJ2-1; tentatively, D is TRBD2 (6 bases). V gave up 4 bases and J gave up 8 bases, with 9 bases separating them. The germline V gene encodes CDR1 KGHSH and CDR2 LQKENI. The CDR3 totals 12 residues. CDR3 residues: CASSRGEYEQFF. The DNA for the CDR3 is TGTGCCAGCTCACGGGGGGAGTATGAGCAGTTCTTC.

The V and J genes are TRBV7-9 and TRBJ2-5; a weak D match, TRBD2 (6 bases). The CDR3 runs 15 residues. V was trimmed by 5 bases and J by 4 bases, leaving 17 bases between them. CDR1 is SEHNR, CDR2 FQNEAQ, per germline (reference sequence). The DNA for the CDR3 is TGTGCCAGCAGCCCCGTGGGGGGAGGAAGAGAGACCCAGTACTTC. It encodes CASSPVGGGRETQYF.

This clonotype has ten or more counts. The gene calls are TRBV5-1 and TRBJ2-6, with D unclear. Trimming cost V 4 bases and J 1 base, with 6 bases left between them. The V gene's germline CDR1 is SGHRS and CDR2 YFSETQ. The CDR3 runs to 14 residues. For the CDR3, the DNA is TGCGCCAGCAGCCCTATTTCTGGGGCCAACGTCCTGACTTTC. It encodes CASSPISGANVLTF.

There are many counts of this clonotype. This chain uses TRBV7-2 with TRBJ2-3; TRBD2 aligns across 10 bases. Germline CDR1 SGHTA, CDR2 FQGNSA. V lost 5 bases, J lost 2 bases, and 13 bases stayed unmatched. There are 18 residues in the CDR3. In DNA form, the CDR3 reads TGTGCCAGCAGCCCATTGCCACCGAGCGGGAGGGTCACAGATACGCAGTATTTT. Residues: CASSPLPPSGRVTDTQYF. The whole variable domain, filled in from reference TRBV7-2 and TRBJ2-3, reads GAGVSQSPSNKVTEKGKDVELRCDPISGHTALYWYRQSLGQGLEFLIYFQGNSAPDKSGLPSDRFSAERTGGSVSTLTIQRTQQEDSAVYLCASSPLPPSGRVTDTQYFGPGTRLTVL.

This clonotype came up many times. This rearrangement joins TRBV20-1 to TRBJ2-2; 10 bases match TRBD2. CDR1 and CDR2 from the germline V gene are DFQATT and SNEGSKA (reference sequence). This CDR3 has 15 residues. V lost 3 bases, J lost 3 bases, and 4 bases stayed unmatched. As DNA, the CDR3 is TGCAGTGCTAGCCCTAGCGGGAGTGACACCGGGGAGCTGTTTTTT. Protein product: CSASPSGSDTGELFF.

This clonotype has ten or more counts. The rearrangement joins TRBV7-9 to TRBJ2-3; 14 bases align to TRBD2. Germline V gene data show CDR1 as SEHNR and CDR2 as FQNEAQ (reference sequence). After removal of 4 bases from V and 6 bases from J, the junction contained 9 bases not matched to a gene. This CDR3 has 17 residues. DNA for the CDR3: TGTGCCAGCAGCTCTAGACTAGCGGGAGGGCCGGTGGATACGCAGTATTTT. It is translated as CASSSRLAGGPVDTQYF.

The table lists this clonotype with many counts. This chain connects TRBV20-1 to TRBJ2-1; 8 bases match TRBD2. This CDR3 is built from 14 residues. In germline, CDR1 is DFQATT, CDR2 SNEGSKA (reference sequence). The V and J ends lost 6 bases and 2 bases, in that order; junction bases with no gene match: 6. The CDR3 bases are TGCAGTGCCTATGGGCGGGAGGCCTACAATGAGCAGTTCTTC. Translation gives CSAYGREAYNEQFF.

The table lists this clonotype with many counts. The V and J genes are TRBV4-1 and TRBJ2-5, with D perhaps matching TRBD2 (5 bases). Trimming removed 4 bases at V and 5 bases at J, with 17 bases between. Looked up from germline, CDR1 is MGHRA and CDR2 is YSYEKL. CDR3 length equals 15 residues. CDR3 sequence reads: CASSRGLPLSETQYF. CDR3 sequence (DNA): TGCGCCAGCAGCCGCGGACTTCCCCTTAGCGAGACCCAGTACTTC.

This clonotype was found many times. The J gene is TRBJ2-5, the V gene TRBV14; 8 bases fit TRBD1. V gave up 4 bases and J gave up 5 bases; unmatched junction bases: 6. Germline CDR1 reads SGHDN; CDR2 reads FVKESK. CDR3 size: 14 residues. CDR3 nucleotides: TGTGCCAGCAGCCCCTGGACAGGGATTGAGACCCAGTACTTC. Translation gives CASSPWTGIETQYF.

This clonotype was picked up many times. The rearrangement uses TRBV29-1 and TRBJ2-3, with a possible D match to TRBD2 (6 bases). CDR1 is SQVTM, CDR2 ANQGSEA, per germline. The germline V and J ends were trimmed by 3 bases and 2 bases, with 12 bases remaining between them. CDR3 length: 14 residues. For the CDR3, the DNA is TGCAGCGTTGAGGGGCGGGACCACACAGATACGCAGTATTTT. Translation gives CSVEGRDHTDTQYF.

This clonotype was observed many times. V and J are TRBV6-5 and TRBJ2-3; possibly TRBD2 for D (6 bases). This CDR3 is built from 16 residues. Trimming took off 0 bases at V and 0 bases at J, with 10 bases between the two ends. In germline, CDR1 is MNHEY, CDR2 SVGAGI. CDR3 residues: CASSYSGLTSTDTQYF. The CDR3 DNA reads TGTGCCAGCAGTTACTCGGGACTGACTAGCACAGATACGCAGTATTTT.

This clonotype was recorded many times. The chain recombines TRBV29-1 with TRBJ1-2; D gene ambiguous. The CDR3 consists of 12 residues. V was clipped by 5 bases and J by 2 bases, with 9 bases between them. Germline values: CDR1 SQVTM, CDR2 ANQGSEA. The CDR3 DNA follows: TGCAGCGTTTTGACGGGAAACTATGGCTACACCTTC. Translation: CSVLTGNYGYTF.

This clonotype was picked up many times. V gene TRBV19 combines with J gene TRBJ2-1; maybe TRBD1 (5 bases). Germline V CDR1 and CDR2: LNHDA, SQIVND (reference sequence). Trimming stripped 1 base from V and 2 bases from J, with 9 bases between. The CDR3 covers 15 residues. CDR3: CASSIALGAYNEQFF. The CDR3 DNA is TGTGCCAGTAGTATAGCTCTAGGGGCCTACAATGAGCAGTTCTTC.

This clonotype was found many times. The chain recombines TRBV20-1 with TRBJ2-5; 8 bases line up with TRBD2. CDR3 size: 15 residues. V was pared by 3 bases and J by 4 bases, with 10 bases of the junction left unmatched. Germline V gives CDR1 DFQATT, CDR2 SNEGSKA (reference sequence). Written as DNA, the CDR3 is TGCAGTGCTAGCTTAAGCGGGAGTGGGGGAGAGACCCAGTACTTC. Translating gives CSASLSGSGGETQYF.

This clonotype was observed many times. This chain connects TRBV20-1 to TRBJ1-2; TRBD1 agrees at 10 bases. The CDR3 is 15 residues long. V trimming: 1 base; J trimming: 4 bases; junction bases outside the gene matches: 6. CDR1 DFQATT and CDR2 SNEGSKA come from the germline V gene (reference sequence). As DNA, the CDR3 is TGCAGTGCTAGAGTCCGGGACAGGGGTAGCTATGGCTACACCTTC. Protein product: CSARVRDRGSYGYTF.

This clonotype has at least ten counts. This chain links TRBV18 with TRBJ2-4, with 9 bases identical to TRBD1. CDR1 is KGHSH, CDR2 LQKENI, per germline. The CDR3 is 18 amino acids. After removal of 3 bases from V and 3 bases from J, the junction contained 12 bases not matched to a gene. In DNA form, the CDR3 reads TGTGCCAGCTCACCGCCCCGGACAGGGGTATTAGACAAAAACATTCAGTACTTC. Its translation is CASSPPRTGVLDKNIQYF.

This clonotype was picked up many times. The chain is built from TRBV30 and TRBJ2-5, with D maybe TRBD1 (6 bases). Per the germline V gene, CDR1 is GTSNPN and CDR2 is SVGIG (reference sequence). The CDR3 length is 13 residues. The V end was cut by 0 bases, the J end by 4 bases, with 9 bases between. CDR3 amino acids: CAWSVQGLETQYF. CDR3 nucleotides: TGTGCCTGGAGTGTCCAGGGGCTAGAGACCCAGTACTTC.

This clonotype was picked up many times. This sequence joins TRBV20-1 and TRBJ1-5; unclear D gene. Trimming removed 3 bases from V and 6 bases from J, with 15 bases in between. CDR1 is DFQATT and CDR2 is SNEGSKA in the germline V gene (reference sequence). CDR3 length: 14 amino acids. In DNA form, the CDR3 reads TGCAGTGCTAGGGCGTCCGTTGGAGGTCAGCCCCAGCATTTT. The encoded protein is CSARASVGGQPQHF.

The sample holds many counts of this clonotype. The CDR3 DNA reads TGCGCCAGCAGCTGGTTAGCGGTTCAACCGGGGGAGACCCAGTACTTC. It codes for CASSWLAVQPGETQYF. The chain combines TRBV5-1 with TRBJ2-5, with a tentative D call TRBD2 (6 bases). There are 16 residues in the CDR3. V lost 3 bases to trimming and J lost 5 bases, with 20 bases between them. Per germline, CDR1 SGHRS and CDR2 YFSETQ.